This T cell receptor (beta chain) was sequenced during a study of cytotoxic CD8 clonotypes in ibrutinib-treated CLL. Looking at the study overall: Response sampling took place at median roughly 12 months of treatment, range 6 to 36.

Here immunoSEQ multiplex PCR was the method, and the copy in TCRdb shows in-frame clones only, minus some. The profile covers 17,000 or so clones, with approximately 64% appearing a single time and 20% to 30% taken by the ten largest. Only one count was recorded for this clone. This specimen was PBMCs, taken after 12 months of ibrutinib treatment. This receptor was obtained from a human donor with chronic lymphocytic leukemia.

The CDR3 sequence is CASSLTGGHYGYTF. The CDR3 bases are TGTGCCAGCAGTTTGACAGGGGGCCATTATGGCTACACCTTC. The chain is built from TRBV28 and TRBJ1-2, with 10 bases identical to TRBD1. V shed 3 bases, J shed 5 bases, and the junction held 3 bases outside the gene matches. The CDR3 consists of 14 residues. The germline V gene has CDR1 MDHEN and CDR2 SYDVKM.